A single sample is the source of the 24 T cell receptor beta chains below, sequenced in a study of T cells in women clearing cervical HPV infection. Repertoires were generated with immunoSEQ multiplex PCR, while TCRdb's copy carries only in-frame clones and drops some. The sample's table shows approximately 31,000 clones. The sample consisted of blood buffy coat. Receptor source: a woman between 18 and 70 years old with a cervical HPV16 infection that either progressed to CIN3+ or cleared (not recorded which).

As for this clone: The read falls 3 residues short of the CDR3 end, and the missing part is taken from the germline J gene. J is TRBJ1-2 and V is TRBV20-1; a weak D match, TRBD1 (6 bases). Germline V lookup: CDR1 DFQATT, CDR2 SNEGSKA (reference sequence). CDR3 length equals 14 residues. V dropped 5 bases and J dropped 2 bases, with 15 bases sitting between them. The part of the CDR3 DNA that was read is TGCAGTGCTGCCGGAGGACAGTTCAACTATGGC. It specifies CSAAGGQFNYG. The CDR3 reads in full as CSAAGGQFNYGYTF.

Turning to this clone: The read halts 3 residues ahead of the CDR3 end, with the missing end drawn from the germline J gene. J is TRBJ2-3 and V is TRBV7-2, with 10 bases identical to TRBD2. In germline, CDR1 is SGHTA, CDR2 FQGNSA. V was pared by 2 bases and J by 3 bases, with 2 bases of the junction left unmatched. The CDR3 has 15 amino acids. CDR3 in amino acids: CASSLPSGRTDTQYF. The covered CDR3 bases are TGTGCCAGCAGCTTACCTAGCGGGAGAACAGATACG.

In regard to this clone: The CDR3 extends 3 residues past the end of the read, so its final part is completed from the germline J gene. This chain connects TRBV18 to TRBJ2-1; no reliable D call. Germline V lookup: CDR1 KGHSH, CDR2 LQKENI. V lost 2 bases to trimming and J lost 6 bases, with 5 bases between them. This CDR3 is built from 12 residues. CDR3 protein: CASSPMANEQFF. The sequenced part of the CDR3 DNA is TGTGCCAGCTCACCAATGGCCAATGAG. Complete variable domain (other parts from reference TRBV18 and TRBJ2-1): NAGVMQNPRHLVRRRGQEARLRCSPMKGHSHVYWYRQLPEEGLKFMVYLQKENIIDESGMPKERFSAEFPKEGPSILRIQQVVRGDSAAYFCASSPMANEQFFGPGTRLTVL.

On this clone: The read ends 3 residues shy of where the CDR3 ends; the end is completed using the germline J gene. The rearrangement uses TRBV6-1 and TRBJ2-1; D is unclear. This CDR3 has 12 amino acids. The germline V gene encodes CDR1 MNHNS and CDR2 SASEGT. V was cut by 7 bases and J by 8 bases, with 12 bases left in between. The DNA read from the CDR3 is TGTGCCAGCACTGACGATAGGGATGAG. Its translation is CASTDDRDE. The full CDR3 protein reads CASTDDRDEQFF.

As regards this clone: The read terminates 3 residues before the CDR3 end, so the remaining end is supplied by the germline J gene. The rearrangement uses TRBV5-1 and TRBJ1-2, with TRBD1 matching 10 bases. Looked up from germline, CDR1 is SGHRS and CDR2 is YFSETQ. There are 13 residues in the CDR3. Trimming removed 5 bases from V and 3 bases from J; junction bases left unmatched: 1. The CDR3 sequence: CASRGTGDYGYTF. The covered CDR3 bases are TGCGCCAGCAGGGGGACAGGGGACTATGGC.

The sequenced part of the CDR3 DNA is TGTGCCAGCTCACGGGGACAGACTGAAAAA. It codes for CASSRGQTEK. The whole CDR3 protein reads CASSRGQTEKLFF. The chain links TRBV18 to TRBJ1-4, with 7 positions matching TRBD1. The CDR3 end falls 3 residues outside the read, so it is completed with the germline J gene. CDR1 KGHSH and CDR2 LQKENI come from the germline V gene. The junction had 3 bases not matched to a gene; V was cut back by 4 bases and J by 7 bases. This CDR3 contains 13 residues.

As to this clone: The read terminates 3 residues before the CDR3 end, so the remaining end is supplied by the germline J gene. This rearrangement joins TRBV6-2 or TRBV6-3 to TRBJ1-1, with D maybe TRBD1 (5 bases). CDR1 and CDR2 (germline): MNHEY, SVGEGT. The germline V and J ends were trimmed by 2 bases and 1 base, with 11 bases remaining between them. The CDR3 consists of 15 residues. The CDR3 bases that were read are TGTGCCAGCAGTTACCCGCAAACAGGGAACACTGAA. This gives the protein CASSYPQTGNTE. The full CDR3 sequence reads CASSYPQTGNTEAFF.

The CDR3 region is CASSEGGAYEQYF. CDR3 DNA (partial): TGTGCCAGTTCCGAGGGGGGGGCCTACGAG. V usage is TRBV19 and J usage is TRBJ2-7; tentatively, D is TRBD2 (7 bases). The read ends 3 residues before the CDR3 terminus; that terminus is restored from the germline J gene. The ends were cut back, 8 bases at V and 2 bases at J, with 13 bases in the middle. The V gene's germline CDR1 is LNHDA and CDR2 SQIVND (reference sequence). The CDR3 loop spans 13 amino acids. Full variable domain (missing parts from reference TRBV19 and TRBJ2-7): DGGITQSPKYLFRKEGQNVTLSCEQNLNHDAMYWYRQDPGQGLRLIYYSQIVNDFQKGDIAEGYSVSREKKESFPLTVTSAQKNPTAFYLCASSEGGAYEQYFGPGTRLTVT.

Comment on this clone: The CDR3 end is not reached by the read, which stops 3 residues before it; the germline J gene fills it in. V usage is TRBV30 and J usage is TRBJ2-7, with D maybe TRBD1 (5 bases). The CDR3 consists of 14 residues. Germline values: CDR1 GTSNPN, CDR2 SVGIG (reference sequence). V lost 8 bases and J 5 bases, leaving 22 bases between the germline ends. CDR3 DNA (partial): TGTGCCCAACAAACCGCAGGGTATTCGAACGAG. Translating gives CAQQTAGYSNE. The complete CDR3 reads CAQQTAGYSNEQYF.

About this clone: The read terminates 3 residues before the CDR3 end, so the remaining end is supplied by the germline J gene. The gene calls are TRBV7-9 and TRBJ2-5, with D possibly matching TRBD1 (5 bases). The V gene's germline CDR1 is SEHNR and CDR2 FQNEAQ (reference sequence). The V end was cut by 3 bases, the J end by 2 bases, with 10 bases between. This CDR3 is built from 14 residues. CDR3 residues: CASSFVQGQETQYF. The sequenced CDR3 bases are TGTGCCAGCAGCTTCGTGCAGGGTCAAGAGACC. Full variable domain (missing parts from reference TRBV7-9 and TRBJ2-5): DTGVSQNPRHKITKRGQNVTFRCDPISEHNRLYWYRQTLGQGPEFLTYFQNEAQLEKSRLLSDRFSAERPKGSFSTLEIQRTEQGDSAMYLCASSFVQGQETQYFGPGTRLLVL.

Details on this clone: The read finishes 3 residues shy of the CDR3 end, and the germline J gene is used to complete it. The chain links TRBV7-3 to TRBJ2-1; TRBD2 aligns across 10 bases. This CDR3 has 15 residues. Trimming cost V 4 bases and J 4 bases; bases outside gene matches: 4. Germline V gives CDR1 SGHTA, CDR2 FQGTGA. CDR3 residues: CASSWTSGLYNEQFF. The CDR3 DNA, read in part, is TGTGCCAGCAGCTGGACTAGCGGATTATACAATGAG.

Notes on this clone: The read terminates 3 residues ahead of where the CDR3 ends, so the germline J gene completes it. The chain has TRBV5-5 and TRBJ1-6; unclear D gene. Germline V gives CDR1 SGHKS, CDR2 YYEKEE (reference sequence). Trimming shortened V by 1 base and J by 9 bases, and 8 bases separated the two germline ends. CDR3 length equals 13 residues. This CDR3 is CASSLYRGSPLHF. Partial CDR3 DNA: TGTGCCAGCAGCTTGTATCGGGGTTCACCC.

Of note for this clone: The read halts 3 residues ahead of the CDR3 end, with the missing end drawn from the germline J gene. V gene TRBV2 combines with J gene TRBJ1-4; possibly TRBD1 for D (6 bases). This CDR3 contains 13 residues. Germline V gene data show CDR1 as SNHLY and CDR2 as FYNNEI. V lost 6 bases, J lost 3 bases, and 8 bases lay in between. The CDR3 DNA, read in part, is TGTGCCAGCAGACAGGGCTCTAATGAAAAA. It specifies CASRQGSNEK. The entire CDR3 protein is CASRQGSNEKLFF. The full variable domain, its missing parts supplied by reference TRBV2 and TRBJ1-4, is EPEVTQTPSHQVTQMGQEVILRCVPISNHLYFYWYRQILGQKVEFLVSFYNNEISEKSEIFDDQFSVERPDGSNFTLKIRSTKLEDSAMYFCASRQGSNEKLFFGSGTQLSVL.

In regard to this clone: With the read ending 3 residues before the CDR3 end, the germline J gene is used to fill in that end. This sequence joins TRBV4-1 and TRBJ2-7, with 10 bases matching TRBD2. This CDR3 is built from 15 residues. The germline gives CDR1 MGHRA, CDR2 YSYEKL. Trimming cost V 0 bases and J 5 bases; bases outside gene matches: 4. The CDR3 DNA, read in part, is TGCGCCAGCAGCCAAGATCAAGCGGGGGGGAACGAG. This translates into CASSQDQAGGNE. The entire CDR3 protein is CASSQDQAGGNEQYF.

CDR3 DNA (partial): TGCAGTGCTTCCCCAGGGGGACCTAAAGAGACG. It yields the protein CSASPGGPKET. The full-length CDR3 reads as CSASPGGPKETQYF. The chain couples TRBV20-1 to TRBJ2-3, with 7 bases matching TRBD1. The sequenced fragment ends 3 residues before the CDR3 boundary, so the rest is inferred from the germline J gene. The CDR3 runs to 14 residues. Germline-derived CDR1 and CDR2 are DFQATT and SNEGSKA (reference sequence).

On this clone itself: The read finishes 3 residues shy of the CDR3 end, and the germline J gene is used to complete it. This chain connects TRBV2 to TRBJ2-2; 8 bases match TRBD1. Looked up from germline, CDR1 is SNHLY and CDR2 is FYNNEI. The CDR3 has 16 residues. The sequenced part of the CDR3 DNA is TGTGCCAGCACGAGGACAGGGATAGCAACTAATGAAAAG. The encoded protein is CASTRTGIATNEK. The entire CDR3 reads CASTRTGIATNEKLFF.

Concerning this clone itself: From the germline J gene comes the end of the CDR3, since the read stops 3 residues before it. The V call is TRBV19, the J call TRBJ1-5, with 11 bases that match TRBD1. The CDR3 has 15 amino acids. Germline V gene sequence: CDR1 LNHDA, CDR2 SQIVND (reference sequence). J lost 9 bases, V lost 4 bases, and 8 bases had no gene match. The CDR3 loop reads CASSTGQGANRPQHF. CDR3 DNA (partial): TGTGCCAGTAGTACCGGACAGGGGGCGAACCGGCCC.

For this clone: Read coverage stops 3 residues before the CDR3 terminus; the germline J gene supplies the remainder. The rearrangement joins TRBV7-9 to TRBJ1-2, with D perhaps TRBD1 (6 bases). Per the germline V gene, CDR1 is SEHNR and CDR2 is FQNEAQ (reference sequence). The V gene lost 1 base and the J gene lost 3 bases, with 12 bases spanning the gap. This CDR3 comprises 15 residues. The CDR3 loop is CASSLEIQGYYGYTF. The sequenced CDR3 bases are TGTGCCAGCAGCTTAGAAATACAGGGCTACTATGGC.

A note on this clone: The DNA ends 3 residues before the CDR3 does, and the rest of the CDR3 is filled in from the germline J gene. The chain combines TRBV19 with TRBJ2-7; perhaps TRBD1 as D (5 bases). Germline lookup yields CDR1 LNHDA and CDR2 SQIVND (reference sequence). This CDR3 region has 15 residues. Trimming took 1 base from V and 6 from J, leaving 16 bases between them. CDR3 sequence reads: CASSIGPRWQGEQYF. CDR3 DNA, as far as it was read: TGTGCCAGTAGTATAGGCCCGCGTTGGCAGGGCGAG.

CDR3 residues: CASRLSLLSSGSTNEKLFF. The covered CDR3 bases are TGTGCCAGTAGGCTTTCCCTCCTTTCGAGTGGCTCAACTAATGAAAAA. The chain links TRBV19 to TRBJ1-4; no definite D call. The CDR3 is cut off 3 residues early in the read; its end comes from the germline J gene. Germline-derived CDR1 and CDR2 are LNHDA and SQIVND (reference sequence). V lost 6 bases, J lost 0 bases, and 23 bases lay in between. The CDR3 is made up of 19 amino acids.

Remarks on this clone: The CDR3 end falls 3 residues outside the read, so it is completed with the germline J gene. V usage is TRBV11-2 and J usage is TRBJ2-7, with D perhaps TRBD1 (5 bases). The CDR3 has 14 amino acids. Trimming pared 5 bases from V and 1 base from J, leaving 12 bases between. Germline V gene data show CDR1 as SGHAT and CDR2 as FQNNGV. The CDR3 reads CASSGHRRSYEQYF. The CDR3 bases that were read are TGTGCCAGCAGCGGCCACAGGCGATCCTACGAG. Combining the CDR3 with reference TRBV11-2 and TRBJ2-7 gives the whole variable domain EAGVAQSPRYKIIEKRQSVAFWCNPISGHATLYWYQQILGQGPKLLIQFQNNGVVDDSQLPKDRFSAERLKGVDSTLKIQPAKLEDSAVYLCASSGHRRSYEQYFGPGTRLTVT.

A word on this clone: The read halts 3 residues ahead of the CDR3 end, with the missing end drawn from the germline J gene. This sequence joins TRBV19 and TRBJ1-2; D not certain. This CDR3 has 15 amino acids. The V gene's germline CDR1 is LNHDA and CDR2 SQIVND (reference sequence). The V gene lost 1 base and the J gene lost 4 bases, with 13 bases spanning the gap. CDR3 residues: CASSIVGRSVYGYTF. CDR3 DNA, as far as it was read: TGTGCCAGTAGTATAGTGGGCAGGTCCGTCTATGGC. Filled out from reference TRBV19 and TRBJ1-2, the complete variable domain reads DGGITQSPKYLFRKEGQNVTLSCEQNLNHDAMYWYRQDPGQGLRLIYYSQIVNDFQKGDIAEGYSVSREKKESFPLTVTSAQKNPTAFYLCASSIVGRSVYGYTFGSGTRLTVV.

With respect to this clone: From the germline J gene comes the end of the CDR3, since the read stops 3 residues before it. The chain employs TRBV18 and TRBJ2-2; possibly TRBD1 or TRBD2 for D (5 bases each). The CDR3 has 13 residues. Germline-derived CDR1 and CDR2 are KGHSH and LQKENI. The sequenced CDR3 bases are TGTGCCAGCTCGAGGGGAACTAATGAAAAG. Protein: CASSRGTNEK. The entire CDR3 reads CASSRGTNEKLFF.

The CDR3 loop reads CASSLGRPLQGSGSPLHF. The DNA read from the CDR3 is TGTGCCAGCAGTTTAGGTCGCCCGTTACAGGGTTCAGGTTCACCC. The genes are TRBV28 and TRBJ1-6, with a possible D match to TRBD1 (6 bases). The CDR3 goes on 3 residues after the read ends, and that part is filled in from the germline J gene. Germline V gene data show CDR1 as MDHEN and CDR2 as SYDVKM. V was pared by 2 bases and J by 9 bases, with 23 bases between. This CDR3 contains 18 residues. Based on the CDR3 plus reference TRBV28 and TRBJ1-6, the full variable domain is DVKVTQSSRYLVKRTGEKVFLECVQDMDHENMFWYRQDPGLGLRLIYFSYDVKMKEKGDIPEGYSVSREKKERFSLILESASTNQTSMYLCASSLGRPLQGSGSPLHFGNGTRLTVT.